These 16 T cell receptor beta chains came from one sample sequenced in a study of siplizumab effects on memory and regulatory T cells. Measured with immunoSEQ multiplex PCR; TCRdb has only the in-frame clones, and not every one. The sample holds fewer than 60,000 clones, over 85% seen once. Input material: CD8+ T cells sorted from blood. These receptors originate from a human donor in good health.

This clone was recorded once. The chain has TRBV9 and TRBJ2-1; tentatively, D is TRBD1 (5 bases). The ends were cut back, 2 bases at V and 4 bases at J, with 10 bases in the middle. Per germline, CDR1 SGDLS and CDR2 YYNGEE. The CDR3 has 14 amino acids. CDR3 in DNA: TGTGCCAGCAGCGTCCCGGACAATTACAATGAGCAGTTCTTC. Translation gives CASSVPDNYNEQFF.

CDR3 bases: TGTGCCAGCAGCCAATTCTTAGGTCAGCCCCAGCATTTT. Protein: CASSQFLGQPQHF. This rearrangement joins TRBV14 to TRBJ1-5; D is unclear. The germline CDR1 and CDR2 sequences are SGHDN and FVKESK. The CDR3 covers 13 residues. The germline V and J ends were trimmed by 2 bases and 6 bases, with 8 bases remaining between them. The full variable domain, with the rest looked up from reference TRBV14 and TRBJ1-5, is EAGVTQFPSHSVIEKGQTVTLRCDPISGHDNLYWYRRVMGKEIKFLLHFVKESKQDESGMPNNRFLAERTGGTYSTLKVQPAELEDSGVYFCASSQFLGQPQHFGDGTRLSIL.

This chain uses TRBV27 with TRBJ1-1; D unclear. V lost 10 bases and J 0 bases, leaving 15 bases between the germline ends. CDR3 length: 14 amino acids. Germline lookup yields CDR1 MNHEY and CDR2 SMNVEV (reference sequence). The CDR3 DNA reads as TGTGCCATCAATACAGAGAGTTTGAACACTGAAGCTTTCTTT. Amino acid sequence: CAINTESLNTEAFF.

The V gene is TRBV14, the J gene TRBJ2-1; D is unclear. The CDR3 has 13 amino acids. V lost 2 bases to trimming and J lost 8 bases, with 10 bases between them. CDR1 SGHDN and CDR2 FVKESK come from the germline V gene. The CDR3 region has the DNA TGTGCCAGCAGCCAACTCTCGTTGCATGAGCAGTTCTTC. It yields the protein CASSQLSLHEQFF.

This rearrangement joins TRBV4-2 to TRBJ2-7; weak D call: TRBD2 (6 bases). Trimming left V 0 bases short and J 2 bases short, with 8 bases between. This CDR3 spans 14 amino acids. From germline, CDR1 is LGHNA and CDR2 YNFKEQ. The CDR3 DNA is TGTGCCAGCAGCCAAGATTGGGGGGCCTACGAGCAGTACTTC. Encoded protein: CASSQDWGAYEQYF.

The chain has TRBV27 and TRBJ1-5; D gene ambiguous. V lost 5 bases and J lost 6, with 14 bases in between. Germline values: CDR1 MNHEY, CDR2 SMNVEV (reference sequence). The CDR3 consists of 14 residues. The CDR3 bases are TGTGCCAGCAGTATGCTAGGGAAAGGTCAGCCCCAGCATTTT. Amino acid sequence: CASSMLGKGQPQHF.

The chain recombines TRBV5-6 with TRBJ2-7; D possibly corresponds to TRBD1 (5 bases). Trimming stripped 2 bases from V and 1 base from J, with 7 bases between. This CDR3 is built from 13 residues. Germline V CDR1 and CDR2: SGHDT, YYEEEE. Written as DNA, the CDR3 is TGTGCCAGCAGCTTTTGGACATCCTACGAGCAGTACTTC. Translation: CASSFWTSYEQYF.

The gene calls are TRBV9 and TRBJ1-2; D gene unclear. Germline V gene lookup returns CDR1 SGDLS and CDR2 YYNGEE. V lost 0 bases to trimming and J lost 4 bases, with 7 bases between them. The CDR3 is 13 residues long. The CDR3 DNA follows: TGTGCCAGCAGCGTAGACAGAATCTATGGCTACACCTTC. Its protein product is CASSVDRIYGYTF. Full variable domain (outside the CDR3, taken from reference TRBV9 and TRBJ1-2): DSGVTQTPKHLITATGQRVTLRCSPRSGDLSVYWYQQSLDQGLQFLIQYYNGEERAKGNILERFSAQQFPDLHSELNLSSLELGDSALYFCASSVDRIYGYTFGSGTRLTVV.

The genes are TRBV19 and TRBJ1-5; D is undetermined. Trimming took 5 bases from V and 6 from J, leaving 11 bases between them. The length of the CDR3 is 13 residues. Germline V gene data show CDR1 as LNHDA and CDR2 as SQIVND (reference sequence). The CDR3 DNA follows: TGTGCCAGTAGTCGAACACTACTTCAGCCCCAGCATTTT. Translation: CASSRTLLQPQHF.

This clone is a singleton in its sample. The chain combines TRBV7-8 with TRBJ2-7; D might be TRBD2 (6 bases). Germline values: CDR1 SGHVS, CDR2 FQNEAQ. The CDR3 covers 12 residues. Trimming took off 8 bases at V and 6 bases at J, with 14 bases between the two ends. The CDR3 region is CASVTSRAEQYF. The CDR3 coding sequence is TGTGCCAGCGTTACTAGCCGGGCCGAGCAGTACTTC.

The V gene is TRBV6-5, the J gene TRBJ2-7; the D gene is possibly TRBD2 (5 bases). The V end was cut by 6 bases, the J end by 2 bases, with 17 bases between. This CDR3 contains 15 residues. Germline CDR1 and CDR2: MNHEY and SVGAGI. CDR3 nucleotide sequence: TGTGCCAGCAGGGAATCGGACTTTCCAGCCTACGAGCAGTACTTC. Translating gives CASRESDFPAYEQYF.

The gene calls are TRBV9 and TRBJ2-5, with TRBD2 identical over 9 bases. Unmatched junction bases numbered 4, after V lost 3 bases and J lost 4 bases. Germline V gene lookup returns CDR1 SGDLS and CDR2 YYNGEE. This CDR3 region has 14 residues. The CDR3 sequence: CASSASGVRETQYF. CDR3 sequence (DNA): TGTGCCAGCAGCGCTAGCGGGGTCCGAGAGACCCAGTACTTC.

V is TRBV9 and J is TRBJ1-6, with unresolved D. Germline-derived CDR1 and CDR2 are SGDLS and YYNGEE. The CDR3 runs to 12 residues. Trimming removed 1 base at V and 9 bases at J, with 5 bases between. The CDR3 DNA is TGTGCCAGCAGCGTACAAGGTTCACCCCTCCACTTT. Translating it yields CASSVQGSPLHF.

The CDR3 loop is CASSSQGPRETDTQYF. DNA for the CDR3: TGTGCCAGCAGTTCCCAGGGTCCGCGGGAAACAGATACGCAGTATTTT. The chain links TRBV5-8 to TRBJ2-3; D may be TRBD2 (6 bases). This CDR3 spans 16 amino acids. Germline V gene data show CDR1 as SGHTS and CDR2 as YDEGEE. V lost 5 bases and J 3 bases, leaving 19 bases between the germline ends.

The genes are TRBV28 and TRBJ2-7; D uncertain. Germline CDR1 and CDR2: MDHEN and SYDVKM. The CDR3 has 12 amino acids. V gave up 5 bases and J gave up 0 bases, with 5 bases separating them. In DNA form, the CDR3 reads TGTGCCAGCAGTCGTGACTCCTACGAGCAGTACTTC. Amino acids: CASSRDSYEQYF.

The chain recombines TRBV6-5 with TRBJ2-7, with 8 bases that match TRBD1. The CDR3 has 14 residues. Germline loops: CDR1 MNHEY, CDR2 SVGAGI. The V gene end was trimmed by 5 bases and the J gene end by 5 bases; junction bases not matched to a gene: 8. The CDR3 is CASSVQGAFDEQYF. In DNA, the CDR3 is TGTGCCAGCAGTGTTCAGGGGGCTTTTGACGAGCAGTACTTC.